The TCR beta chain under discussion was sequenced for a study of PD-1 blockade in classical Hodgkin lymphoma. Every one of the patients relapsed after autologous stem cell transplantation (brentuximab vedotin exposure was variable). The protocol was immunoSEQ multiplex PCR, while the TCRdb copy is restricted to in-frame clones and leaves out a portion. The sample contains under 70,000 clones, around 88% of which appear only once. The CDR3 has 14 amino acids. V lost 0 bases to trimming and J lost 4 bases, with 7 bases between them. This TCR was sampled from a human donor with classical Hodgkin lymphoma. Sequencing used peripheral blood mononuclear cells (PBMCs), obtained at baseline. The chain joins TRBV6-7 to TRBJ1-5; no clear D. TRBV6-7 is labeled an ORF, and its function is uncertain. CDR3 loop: CASSYSQRNQPQHF. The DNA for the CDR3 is TGTGCCAGCAGTTACTCCCAAAGGAATCAGCCCCAGCATTTT.